Listed here is a single T cell receptor (beta chain). Its target antigen remains unknown. The sample holds no much larger clone one base away, and base qualities are not on file. Germline trimming: 3 bases from V, 10 bases from J; junction bases outside gene matches: 11. The CDR3 runs 14 residues from the cysteine to the phenylalanine. The CDR3 DNA has 42 bases and is translated from base 1. The germline V gene provides CDR1 MDHEN and CDR2 SYDVKM. In total, 666 healthy bone marrow donors made up the cohort. All cohort members were sampled while nominally healthy, although unrecorded immune exposures were likely present. The donor tested CMV seronegative and was one of the 352 seronegative cohort members. A peripheral blood sample was collected from each donor, and TCR beta sequencing was performed on peripheral blood mononuclear cells. Genomic DNA was extracted from the blood cell samples with the Qiagen DNeasy Blood Extraction Kit.

This sample is part of a study of cytomegalovirus exposure and HLA in healthy donors (dated by TCRdb to 2016 to 2017). Broadly, across the study: An earlier analysis of approximately 640 of the donors reported 250 to 300 Gb of sequence data and more than 90 million unique TCR beta sequences from some 180 million T cells. An early release covering roughly 600 HLA-typed donors comprised roughly 300 gigabases of sequencing data and around 80 million unique TCR sequences. Of the 398 genotyped donors, 81% were placed in the genetic ancestry cluster associated with self-reported Caucasian donors. The study was designed to test whether signatures of past pathogen exposure could be identified by cataloging public T cell receptors. The T cell repertoires of several hundred subjects were profiled by immunosequencing and related to cytomegalovirus serostatus. In addition to the first cohort of roughly 670 subjects, a separate validation cohort of around 110 different subjects was used. To predict cytomegalovirus infection status, the study brought together high-throughput TCR immunosequencing, statistical association of individual TCRs with disease status, and machine learning. To study patterns of TCR occurrence, a later analysis re-analyzed previously published TCR beta repertoires from 650 to 750 donors and added high-resolution HLA genotyping. Rather than drawing on any new phenotypic data, the later analysis identified candidate immune exposures from TCR beta sequences and the way those sequences occurred across donors. An earlier analysis of 587 of the donors used high-throughput TCR beta sequencing to judge whether each TCR beta V gene segment behaved as functional or pseudogenic. Donor age, sex, ethnicity and CMV serostatus were collected together with the repertoire data. A later genetic analysis took genome-wide SNP genotypes for about 55% of the roughly 700 donors and used that subset as a discovery cohort. All discovery cohort repertoires had been generated using a single sequencing platform. HLA typing included class I and class II loci at four-digit resolution. Typing coverage varied by locus: 629-630 donors for A, B, C, DRB1 and DQB1; some 520 for DQA1; about 570 for DPA1; under 490 for DPB1. Four or five DR-DQ haplotypes were handled as single units for association and clustering, since linkage in the cohort was strong. On average, around 200,000 unique TCR beta nucleotide sequences were sequenced per donor among about 400 genotyped donors of the cohort, with roughly 19% of those sequences being non-productive.

Preparation of the library involved the immunoSEQ multiplex PCR assay. For the multiplex PCR, a mixture combining 60 forward primers for TCR Vbeta segments and 13 reverse primers for TCR Jbeta segments was used. The CDR3 region of rearranged TCR beta genes was amplified from genomic DNA by a multiplex PCR assay. The amplified TCR beta libraries were sequenced on the Illumina HiSeq System as 87-base-pair reads. Per the original workflow: A later analysis counted some 74 million unique TCR beta chains across the 700 or so repertoires, and 9.5 million to 11 million of these chains were shared by at least two donors. Raw reads were error-corrected and collapsed into unique sequences by a nearest-neighbor algorithm in which closely related sequences were merged to remove PCR and sequencing errors. To assign V, D and J gene segments, CDR3 sequences were aligned to IMGT reference sequences. For a sequence to be retained, at least a six-nucleotide match to both a V gene segment and a J gene segment was required. A rearrangement counted as productive if the CDR3 had no stop codons and remained in frame with V and J, and every other rearrangement counted as non-productive. CDR3 was defined by IMGT convention, running from the second conserved V-encoded cysteine to the conserved J-encoded phenylalanine. The earlier analysis of 500 to 750 of the donors excluded any sequence lacking an unambiguous match to a single V gene segment. An earlier analysis of several hundred of the donors classified V segments as functional when productive rearrangements were above 56.7% and as segregating when the standard deviation between donors was above 5%. A statistical classification framework was built to diagnose cytomegalovirus status from the catalog of TCR beta chain sequences. A later analysis assigned V and J genes by comparing TCR nucleotide sequences with IMGT/GENE-DB human TR gene sequences. A later analysis assigned CDR3 sequences and most-parsimonious VDJ recombination scenarios with the TCRdist pipeline. A later analysis defined each TCR beta chain by its CDR3 amino acid sequence plus V-gene family, and excluded reads lacking a unique V-gene family. A later analysis removed nearly 600 highly shared, low-generation-probability nucleotide sequences to deal with suspected cross-contamination and a sequencing artifact. In a later analysis, a clonal expansion index was calculated for each public chain from normalized within-repertoire ranks of inferred template counts. In a later analysis, generation probabilities were computed with a VDJ recombination model fitted to out-of-frame rearrangements, and the resulting probabilities were checked against IGoR. In a later analysis, TCR-TCR, TCR-HLA and TCR-CMV co-occurrence was scored with hypergeometric tests, and a repertoire-size bias correction was applied to TCR pairs. In a later analysis, false discovery rates were estimated by permuting HLA or CMV assignments 20 times. A later analysis grouped co-occurring TCRs with DBSCAN, adding TCRdist sequence similarity when clustering within HLA-allele-positive subsets. Repertoires with fewer than 30,000 or more than 120,000 public chains were left out of co-occurrence clustering, as were a handful of repertoires with anomalous nucleotide sharing. TCRdb obtained this table from immuneACCESS and retained in-frame rearrangements with V and J assigned. These tables miss some clones; where compared with another copy, unresolved V genes account for less than half of the shortfall, and the remainder is unexplained. V and J calls and clone size come straight from that table; D and trimming were deduced from the DNA. Counted in this sample were roughly 200,000 clones; 79% of them appeared once. The ten largest clones take up under 0.9% of the sample.

Overall study outcomes, separate from this receptor: At a false discovery rate of 0.05, a later analysis linked around 17,000 TCR beta sequences to specific HLA alleles. Only TCR beta chains were sequenced in this cohort, and the absence of alpha or paired-chain data limited detectable features. In an earlier analysis of more than 450 of the donors, most TCR beta V segments were observed in productive rearrangements about 87% or about 30% of the time, broadly matching IMGT annotations. Compared with the roughly 600-donor mean, donors in an Asian-associated ancestry cluster had fewer N-insertions in productive TCRs, according to a later genetic analysis. A total of roughly 160 TCR beta chains were listed by the study as associated with cytomegalovirus. A cluster of highly shared sequence variants was judged likely to be a technical artifact of the sequencing pipeline. Most TCR sequences were seen in very few donors, while some public TCRs were found in many individuals. In vitro tests confirmed that a few of the cytomegalovirus-associated TCR beta chains recognize cytomegalovirus antigens. The authors suggested that the approach could potentially be extended to other disease states and immunological phenotypes. In a later analysis, TCR association rates were found to vary across HLA loci, with the most associated TCRs seen for DRB1 alleles and the fewest for HLA-C alleles. Because counts were too low, 15 to 20 rarely observed V segments, including chromosome 9 orphons, were excluded from the earlier analysis of several hundred of the donors. The classifier was reported to diagnose cytomegalovirus status with high specificity and sensitivity in both the original cohort and the validation cohort. In a later analysis, several top co-occurrence clusters were reported to appear linked to parvovirus B19, influenza, CMV and Epstein-Barr virus. A later analysis found that most CMV-associated TCR beta chains appeared HLA-restricted, with HLA associations seemingly driven largely by CMV exposure. When HLA alleles, especially DR and DQ, strongly co-occurred, attributing TCR associations to individual alleles was difficult. Presence/absence analyses assumed roughly uniform sequencing depth across donors, an assumption that may not hold. Compared with equally common non-associated chains, HLA-associated TCR beta chains in a later analysis were more clonally expanded and had lower generation probabilities. Linkage disequilibrium might explain the correlated functional status among segregating V segments, but an unknown experimental factor could not be ruled out. Immune exposure information for the cohort was limited to CMV serostatus. An association between a missense DCLRE1C variant and V-gene and J-gene trimming of TCR beta chains was found in a later genetic analysis and replicated in an independent cohort. Some IMGT-functional V segments, including TRBV6-2 and TRBV6-3, could not be told apart with the 87-base-pair reads, so those segments were excluded. A further reported finding was that TCR beta sequences accurately predicted the HLA-A and HLA-B alleles for most subjects in the first cohort. Because HLA typing was unavailable for some donors at each locus, only the typed subset was used in association tests.

The sequence joins TRBV28 to TRBJ1-2; 7 junctional bases match TRBD1. This sequence originates from a woman in her thirties or forties in good health and CMV-seronegative. Material: PBMCs. The CDR3 protein is CASSLRGGAGVYTF. Read as DNA, the sequence is TGTGCCAGCAGTTTGCGAGGGGGCGCCGGAGTCTACACCTTC.